This T cell receptor (beta chain) was sequenced during a study of blood T cell repertoires in COVID-19. Method: immunoSEQ multiplex PCR; TCRdb's copy keeps in-frame clones and lacks some. The sample includes 130,000 or so clones, 75% to 90% of them seen just once. The germline V and J ends were trimmed by 5 bases and 8 bases, with 13 bases remaining between them. Germline-derived CDR1 and CDR2 are MDHEN and SYDVKM. This CDR3 has 14 residues. Sequencing was performed on peripheral blood. The rearrangement uses TRBV28 and TRBJ1-6; D is ambiguous. This clonotype was obtained from a man in his 70s with active or convalescent COVID-19. CDR3 region: CASSPGSRYSPLHF. The CDR3 coding sequence is TGTGCCAGCAGTCCCGGGTCCCGCTATTCACCCCTCCACTTT.